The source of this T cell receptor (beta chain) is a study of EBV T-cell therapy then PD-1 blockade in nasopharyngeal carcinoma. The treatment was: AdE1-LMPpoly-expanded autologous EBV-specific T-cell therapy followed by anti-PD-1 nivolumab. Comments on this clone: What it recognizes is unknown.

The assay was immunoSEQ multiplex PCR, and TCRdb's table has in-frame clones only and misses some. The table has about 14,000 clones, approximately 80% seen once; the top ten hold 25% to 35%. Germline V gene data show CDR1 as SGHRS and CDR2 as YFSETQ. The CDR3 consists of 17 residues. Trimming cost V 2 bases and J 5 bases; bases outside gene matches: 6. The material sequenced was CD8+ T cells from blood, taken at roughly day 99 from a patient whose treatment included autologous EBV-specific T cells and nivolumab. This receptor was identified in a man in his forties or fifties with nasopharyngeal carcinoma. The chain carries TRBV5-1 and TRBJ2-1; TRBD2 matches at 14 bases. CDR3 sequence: CASSFRLAGGPDNEQFF. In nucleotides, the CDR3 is TGCGCCAGCAGCTTCCGACTAGCGGGGGGGCCAGACAATGAGCAGTTCTTC. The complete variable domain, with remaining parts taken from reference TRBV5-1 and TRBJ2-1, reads KAGVTQTPRYLIKTRGQQVTLSCSPISGHRSVSWYQQTPGQGLQFLFEYFSETQRNKGNFPGRFSGRQFSNSRSEMNVSTLELGDSALYLCASSFRLAGGPDNEQFFGPGTRLTVL.